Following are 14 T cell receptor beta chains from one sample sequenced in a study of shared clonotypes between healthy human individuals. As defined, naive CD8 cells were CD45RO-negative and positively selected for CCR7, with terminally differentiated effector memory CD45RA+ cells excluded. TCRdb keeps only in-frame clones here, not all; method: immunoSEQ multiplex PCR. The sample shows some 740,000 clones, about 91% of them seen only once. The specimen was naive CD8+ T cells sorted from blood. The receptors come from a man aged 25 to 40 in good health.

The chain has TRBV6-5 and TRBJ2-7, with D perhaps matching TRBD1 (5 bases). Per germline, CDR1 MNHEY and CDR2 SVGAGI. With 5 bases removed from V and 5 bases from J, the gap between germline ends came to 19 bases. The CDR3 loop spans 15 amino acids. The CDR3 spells CASSPVLDSFHEQYF. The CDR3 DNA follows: TGTGCCAGCAGTCCCGTTCTCGACAGTTTCCACGAGCAGTACTTC.

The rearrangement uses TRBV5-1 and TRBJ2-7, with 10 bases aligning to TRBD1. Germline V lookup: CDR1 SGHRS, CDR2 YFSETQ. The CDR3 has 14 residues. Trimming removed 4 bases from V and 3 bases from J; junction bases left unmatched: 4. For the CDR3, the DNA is TGCGCCAGCAGCCCCCGGACAGGGGGCTACGAGCAGTACTTC. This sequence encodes CASSPRTGGYEQYF.

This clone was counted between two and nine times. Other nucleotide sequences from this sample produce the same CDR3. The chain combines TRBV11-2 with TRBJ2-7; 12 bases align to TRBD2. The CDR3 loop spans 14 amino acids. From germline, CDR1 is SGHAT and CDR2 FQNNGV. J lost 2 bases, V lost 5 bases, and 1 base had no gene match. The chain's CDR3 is CASSLAGGTYEQYF. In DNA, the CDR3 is TGTGCCAGCAGCCTAGCGGGAGGGACCTACGAGCAGTACTTC. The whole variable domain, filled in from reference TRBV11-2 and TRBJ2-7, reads EAGVAQSPRYKIIEKRQSVAFWCNPISGHATLYWYQQILGQGPKLLIQFQNNGVVDDSQLPKDRFSAERLKGVDSTLKIQPAKLEDSAVYLCASSLAGGTYEQYFGPGTRLTVT.

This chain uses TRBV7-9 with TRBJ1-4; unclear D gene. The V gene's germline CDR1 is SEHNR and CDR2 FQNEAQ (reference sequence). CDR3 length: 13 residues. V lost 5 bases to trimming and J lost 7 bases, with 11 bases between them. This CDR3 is CASSASLAEKLFF. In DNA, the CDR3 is TGTGCCAGCAGCGCCTCCCTTGCTGAAAAACTGTTTTTT.

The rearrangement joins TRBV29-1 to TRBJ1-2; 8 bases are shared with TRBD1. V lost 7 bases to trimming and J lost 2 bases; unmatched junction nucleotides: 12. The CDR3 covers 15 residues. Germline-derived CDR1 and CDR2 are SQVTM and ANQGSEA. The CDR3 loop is CSAPVPGQANYGYTF. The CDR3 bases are TGCAGCGCCCCGGTTCCGGGACAGGCAAACTATGGCTACACCTTC.

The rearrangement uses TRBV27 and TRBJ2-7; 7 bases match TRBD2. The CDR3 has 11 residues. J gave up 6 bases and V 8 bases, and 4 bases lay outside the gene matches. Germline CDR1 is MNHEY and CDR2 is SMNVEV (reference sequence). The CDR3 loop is CASLGGGEQYF. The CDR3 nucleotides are TGTGCCAGCCTTGGCGGGGGCGAGCAGTACTTC.

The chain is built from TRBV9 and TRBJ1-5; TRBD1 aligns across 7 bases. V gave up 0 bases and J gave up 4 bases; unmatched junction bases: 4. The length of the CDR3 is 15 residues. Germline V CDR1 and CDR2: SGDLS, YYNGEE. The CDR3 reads CASSVEGASNQPQHF. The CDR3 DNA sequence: TGTGCCAGCAGCGTAGAGGGGGCATCTAATCAGCCCCAGCATTTT.

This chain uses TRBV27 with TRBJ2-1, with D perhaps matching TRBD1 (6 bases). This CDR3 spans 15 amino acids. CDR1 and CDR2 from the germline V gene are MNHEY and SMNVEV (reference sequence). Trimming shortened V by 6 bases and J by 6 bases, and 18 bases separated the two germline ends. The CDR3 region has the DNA TGTGCCAGCAGCTCCCTTGGCAGGGGACGCAATGAGCAGTTCTTC. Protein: CASSSLGRGRNEQFF.

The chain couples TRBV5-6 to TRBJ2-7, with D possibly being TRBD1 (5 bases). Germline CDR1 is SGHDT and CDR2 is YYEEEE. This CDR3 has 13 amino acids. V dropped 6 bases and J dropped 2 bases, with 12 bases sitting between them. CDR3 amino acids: CASTQTATYEQYF. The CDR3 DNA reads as TGTGCCAGCACCCAGACAGCTACCTACGAGCAGTACTTC.

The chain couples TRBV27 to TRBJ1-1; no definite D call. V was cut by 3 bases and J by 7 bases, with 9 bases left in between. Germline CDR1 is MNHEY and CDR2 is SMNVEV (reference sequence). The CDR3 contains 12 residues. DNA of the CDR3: TGTGCCAGCAGTTTCCCCAGCGGTGAAGCTTTCTTT. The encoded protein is CASSFPSGEAFF.

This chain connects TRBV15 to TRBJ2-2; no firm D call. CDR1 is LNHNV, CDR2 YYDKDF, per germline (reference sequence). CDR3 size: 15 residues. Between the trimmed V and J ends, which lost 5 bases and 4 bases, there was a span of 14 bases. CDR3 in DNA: TGTGCCACCAGCTACGAAGTGTTTGGCACCGGGGAGCTGTTTTTT. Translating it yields CATSYEVFGTGELFF.

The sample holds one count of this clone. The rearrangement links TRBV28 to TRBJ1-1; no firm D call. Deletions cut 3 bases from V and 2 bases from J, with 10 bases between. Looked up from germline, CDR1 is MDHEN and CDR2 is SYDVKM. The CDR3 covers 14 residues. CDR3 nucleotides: TGTGCCAGCAGTTTCAGACTGACAAACACTGAAGCTTTCTTT. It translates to CASSFRLTNTEAFF.

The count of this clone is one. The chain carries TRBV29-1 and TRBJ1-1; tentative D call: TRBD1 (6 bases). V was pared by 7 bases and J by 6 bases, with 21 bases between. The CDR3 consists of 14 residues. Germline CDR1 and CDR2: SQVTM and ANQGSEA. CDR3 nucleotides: TGCAGCGAATACTCCGACAGGCGGTTGTCTGAAGCTTTCTTT. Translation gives CSEYSDRRLSEAFF. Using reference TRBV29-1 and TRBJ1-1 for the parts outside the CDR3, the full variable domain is SAVISQKPSRDICQRGTSLTIQCQVDSQVTMMFWYRQQPGQSLTLIATANQGSEATYESGFVIDKFPISRPNLTFSTLTVSNMSPEDSSIYLCSEYSDRRLSEAFFGQGTRLTVV.

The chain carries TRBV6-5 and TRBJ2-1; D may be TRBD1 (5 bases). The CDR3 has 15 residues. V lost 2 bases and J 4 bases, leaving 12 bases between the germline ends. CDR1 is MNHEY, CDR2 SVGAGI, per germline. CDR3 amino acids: CASSYASGIYNEQFF. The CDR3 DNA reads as TGTGCCAGCAGTTACGCGTCAGGGATATACAATGAGCAGTTCTTC.